The entry below gives a single TCR beta chain sequence along with its context. Its antigen is as yet unknown. Sequencing relied on a cDNA template that was reverse transcribed from extracted RNA. Profiling relied on immunoSEQ multiplex PCR, and the TCRdb table lists in-frame clones only, not all of them. The sample lists approximately 160,000 clones; less than 70% were seen once. As to treatment: oral pan-JAK inhibitor, 5-10 mg twice daily. As part of sample collection, lesional scalp punch biopsies and peripheral blood were taken from alopecia areata patients. Germline CDR1 SGHRS, CDR2 YFSETQ. The CDR3 extends over 13 amino acids. V was clipped by 4 bases and J by 2 bases, with 8 bases between them. This entry belongs to a study of CD8+ T cells in alopecia areata. Study details: Treated patients took oral tofacitinib at 5 to 10 mg twice daily. Findings and caveats of the study: Among the 100 top clones, expanded CD8+ clones, like scalp clonality, were significantly decreased by tofacitinib.

The sequenced sample was CD4+ T cells sorted from blood, obtained at week 24, from a patient treated with tofacitinib. The chain has TRBV5-1 and TRBJ2-3; D is uncertain. The source of this sequence is a human donor with alopecia areata. The CDR3: CASSASDTDTQYF. The CDR3 DNA sequence: TGCGCCAGCAGCGCCTCCGACACAGATACGCAGTATTTT. Based on the CDR3 plus reference TRBV5-1 and TRBJ2-3, the full variable domain is KAGVTQTPRYLIKTRGQQVTLSCSPISGHRSVSWYQQTPGQGLQFLFEYFSETQRNKGNFPGRFSGRQFSNSRSEMNVSTLELGDSALYLCASSASDTDTQYFGPGTRLTVL.